This T cell receptor beta chain comes out of a study of cytomegalovirus exposure and HLA in healthy donors. Study-level results: Follow-up analysis seemed to connect common viral pathogens with several of the most significant clusters identified.

The germline CDR1 and CDR2 sequences are SGHDT and YYEEEE. This CDR3 is built from 16 residues. Trimming removed 4 bases from V and 0 bases from J, with 13 bases in between. As for this clone: The antigen is undetermined.

Use of 60 Vbeta and 13 Jbeta primers characterized the PCR. Sequenced by immunoSEQ multiplex PCR; TCRdb stores in-frame clones only, minus some. The sample includes about 120,000 clones, over 65% of them seen just once. The chain carries TRBV5-6 and TRBJ1-4; D might be TRBD1 (6 bases). The sequenced sample was PBMCs. The receptor was isolated from a man younger than 45 in good health and CMV-seropositive. The CDR3 DNA is TGTGCCAGCAGCCACGGACAGACGACAACTAATGAAAAACTGTTTTTT. This encodes CASSHGQTTTNEKLFF.